Listed below are T cell receptor beta chains from one sample, sequenced in a study of shared clonotypes between healthy human individuals. The method was immunoSEQ multiplex PCR; TCRdb's version includes in-frame clones alone and lacks a portion of them. The table includes under 600,000 clones, more than 95% detected once. The sequencing sample was made of naive CD4+ T cells sorted from blood. Receptor source: a woman aged 30 to 39 in good health. Each CDR3 is given with its conserved first and last residue. A D gene is named only where the DNA matches it firmly. A row's size may be missing; if present it is once, few, many or a size class.

j_gene	abundance	v_gene	d_gene	CDR3nt	CDR3aa
TRBJ1-5	once	TRBV5-8	TRBD1	TGTGCCAGCAGTTGGGGACAGGGCAATCAGCCCCAGCATTTT	CASSWGQGNQPQHF
TRBJ2-3	-	TRBV6-1	-	TGTGCCAGCAGTGACCCGAGCCTAGATACGCAGTATTTT	CASSDPSLDTQYF
TRBJ2-7	-	TRBV7-2	TRBD2	TGTGCCAGCAGCTTCCTACTAGCGGGCGTGTACGAGCAGTACTTC	CASSFLLAGVYEQYF
TRBJ1-5	-	TRBV28	-	TGTGCCAGCAGTCCCCGGGCGTCGGCAGGGCGCTATAGCAATCAGCCCCAGCATTTT	CASSPRASAGRYSNQPQHF
TRBJ2-5	-	TRBV19	TRBD1	TGTGCCAGTAGGGACAGGGGCCAAGAGACCCAGTACTTC	CASRDRGQETQYF
TRBJ1-1	-	TRBV10-2	-	TGCGCCAGCAGTGAGTCGGTGAACACTGAAGCTTTCTTT	CASSESVNTEAFF
TRBJ2-2	once	TRBV6-6	-	TGTGCCAGCAGTCCCCCCCCAGGCTACACCGGGGAGCTGTTTTTT	CASSPPPGYTGELFF
TRBJ2-4	-	TRBV5-1	-	TGCGCCAGTGACAGGACCAAAAACATTCAGTACTTC	CASDRTKNIQYF
TRBJ2-2	-	TRBV29-1	-	TGCAGCGTTGCTCAAATCGGAACAGACACCGGGGAGCTGTTTTTT	CSVAQIGTDTGELFF
TRBJ2-1	-	TRBV29-1	TRBD2	TGCAGCGCCAAGAATCTAGCGGGGGCTGGCAATGAGCAGTTCTTC	CSAKNLAGAGNEQFF
TRBJ2-1	-	TRBV4-1	TRBD2	TGCGCCAGCAGCCAACTAGCGGGAGGGCTCGGTGAGCAGTTCTTC	CASSQLAGGLGEQFF
TRBJ2-3	-	TRBV5-1	-	TGCGCCAGCAGCTCCAGTGGCGGGACGGTTTATACGCAGTATTTT	CASSSSGGTVYTQYF
TRBJ1-2	-	TRBV18	TRBD1	TGTGCCAGCTCACCAGCGACAGGGCAGGCCTATGGCTACACCTTC	CASSPATGQAYGYTF
TRBJ1-6	-	TRBV28	TRBD1	TGTGCCAGCAGTCCCACAGGGGTTCGGGCCCTCCACTTT	CASSPTGVRALHF
TRBJ1-1	-	TRBV7-9	-	TGTGCCAGCAGCTTAAGGGGCAGGGGAAGCATGAACACTGAAGCTTTCTTT	CASSLRGRGSMNTEAFF
TRBJ2-1	-	TRBV11-2	TRBD2	TGTGCCAGCAGATCTCTAGCGGGAGTTGGCAATGAGCAGTTCTTC	CASRSLAGVGNEQFF
TRBJ2-4	-	TRBV5-1	TRBD1	TGCGCCAGCAGCTCACAGGGGGGTTTAGCCAAAAACATTCAGTACTTC	CASSSQGGLAKNIQYF
TRBJ1-6	-	TRBV11-1	TRBD1	TGTGCCAGCAGGGGGAACAGGGGCGAGGATTCACCCCTCCACTTT	CASRGNRGEDSPLHF
TRBJ1-1	-	TRBV7-9	TRBD1	TGTGCCAGCAGTTCTTTTCAGGACACAGGGGCCGTGGAAGCTTTCTTT	CASSSFQDTGAVEAFF
TRBJ2-1	once	TRBV5-1	-	TGCGCCAGCAGCTTTAGGCCGGTGGGCCGGTCCGGGGATGAGCAGTTCTTC	CASSFRPVGRSGDEQFF
TRBJ2-5	-	TRBV7-6	-	TGTGCCAGCAGCTTAGTCCAAGAGACCCAGTACTTC	CASSLVQETQYF
TRBJ2-5	-	TRBV18	-	TGTGCCAGCTCACCCAGCCTCCAAGAGACCCAGTACTTC	CASSPSLQETQYF
TRBJ2-7	-	TRBV18	-	TGTGCCAGCTCACCACCGCCCGGGGGAACCTACGAGCAGTACTTC	CASSPPPGGTYEQYF
TRBJ2-5	-	TRBV27	-	TGTGCCAGCAGTCGCCGGTGGATAGAACAAGAGACCCAGTACTTC	CASSRRWIEQETQYF
TRBJ2-7	-	TRBV28	TRBD1	TGTGCCAGCAGTCGGGGACAGATGAGTAGTGAGCAGTACTTC	CASSRGQMSSEQYF
TRBJ1-3	once	TRBV5-1	-	TGCGCCAGCAGCTGGACCACCTTGGGGAACACCATATATTTT	CASSWTTLGNTIYF
TRBJ1-1	once	TRBV19	-	TGTGCCAGTAGTAAGGGACTGAGACAGAACACTGAAGCTTTCTTT	CASSKGLRQNTEAFF
TRBJ2-7	-	TRBV19	TRBD2	TGTGCCAGTAGTAACCGACTAGCGGGAGTTTTCTACGAGCAGTACTTC	CASSNRLAGVFYEQYF
TRBJ1-2	-	TRBV27	-	TGTGCCAGCAGACAGGATGGAGGTGACGGCTACACCTTC	CASRQDGGDGYTF
TRBJ1-3	-	TRBV14	TRBD1	TGTGCCAGCAGCCAAGCGGCAGGGGGCTTTGGAAACACCATATATTTT	CASSQAAGGFGNTIYF
TRBJ2-5	-	TRBV7-2	-	TGTGCCAGCAGCCAACGGAGGGGAGAGACCCAGTACTTC	CASSQRRGETQYF
TRBJ2-5	-	TRBV5-1	-	TGCGCCAGCAGCTTGGATCTAGCGAGATACCAAGAGACCCAGTACTTC	CASSLDLARYQETQYF
TRBJ1-3	-	TRBV4-1	-	TGCGCCAGCAGCCAAGATTTGTACACCATATATTTT	CASSQDLYTIYF
TRBJ1-2	-	TRBV27	-	TGTGCCAGCAGTTTAAAACAGGAGGTTTGGGGCTACACCTTC	CASSLKQEVWGYTF
TRBJ1-2	-	TRBV10-3	-	TGTGCCATCAGTTTCAACGGAAGAGCTAACTATGGCTACACCTTC	CAISFNGRANYGYTF
TRBJ1-2	-	TRBV5-1	TRBD1	TGCGCCAGCAGCTTGGAACCGGGACAGGGATCCTATGGCTACACCTTC	CASSLEPGQGSYGYTF
TRBJ1-1	once	TRBV2	-	TGTGCCAGCAGTGCACAAACAGTGAACACTGAAGCTTTCTTT	CASSAQTVNTEAFF
TRBJ2-5	-	TRBV15	TRBD2	TGTGCCACCAGCAGAGGTCCAAAGGTTAGCGGGAGTGCTGAGACCCAGTACTTC	CATSRGPKVSGSAETQYF
TRBJ2-3	-	TRBV11-2	-	TGTGCCAGCACCCGGGGAGATACGCAGTATTTT	CASTRGDTQYF
TRBJ2-7	-	TRBV10-3	-	TGTGCCATCAGTGATCAAGGGAGCGAGCAGTACTTC	CAISDQGSEQYF
TRBJ1-4	-	TRBV28	-	TGTGCCAGCAGGGGAACAACTAATGAAAAACTGTTTTTT	CASRGTTNEKLFF
TRBJ2-4	-	TRBV2	-	TGTGCCAGCAGTGAAGGGGCAGGGAAGGCCAAAAACATTCAGTACTTC	CASSEGAGKAKNIQYF
TRBJ2-7	-	TRBV9	TRBD2	TGTGCCAGCTCTAGCGGGAATTGGGACGAGCAGTACTTC	CASSSGNWDEQYF
TRBJ2-7	-	TRBV5-1	TRBD2	TGCGCCAGCCACCTGGAAGCGGGAGTGGGCGAGCAGTACTTC	CASHLEAGVGEQYF
TRBJ2-7	-	TRBV18	TRBD2	TGTGCCAGCTCCCAAGGGACTAGCGGGAGCCTTGAGCAGTACTTC	CASSQGTSGSLEQYF
TRBJ2-5	-	TRBV7-7	TRBD2	TGTGCCAGCAGTCCTAGCGGGAACGGGGAGACCCAGTACTTC	CASSPSGNGETQYF
TRBJ2-1	-	TRBV7-9	TRBD2	TGTGCCAGCAGCGCCACTAGCGGGAGCTACAATGAGCAGTTCTTC	CASSATSGSYNEQFF
TRBJ2-7	once	TRBV27	-	TGTGCCAGCAGTTTAGAGGGGAGAAAGCAGTACTTC	CASSLEGRKQYF
TRBJ2-7	-	TRBV27	-	TGTGTACGGGGGTTAGGGTCCTACGAGCAGTACTTC	CVRGLGSYEQYF
TRBJ2-7	-	TRBV10-2	-	TGCGCCAGCAGTCGGACAGACTTCTACGAGCAGTACTTC	CASSRTDFYEQYF
TRBJ1-1	-	TRBV18	-	TGTGCCAGCTCACCACATCTCCTCCAGGGCGACACTGAAGCTTTCTTT	CASSPHLLQGDTEAFF
TRBJ1-5	-	TRBV2	TRBD1	TGTGCCAGCAGTTTGACCCGGACAGGACTTTATAGCAATCAGCCCCAGCATTTT	CASSLTRTGLYSNQPQHF
TRBJ2-3	-	TRBV7-8	-	TGTGCCAGCAGCTTAGGACTTATCACAGATACGCAGTATTTT	CASSLGLITDTQYF
TRBJ1-5	-	TRBV19	-	TGTGCCAGTAGTCCTACACCAGAGCAGCCCCAGCATTTT	CASSPTPEQPQHF
TRBJ2-7	-	TRBV4-1	-	TGCGCCAGCAGCCAAGGCCTTGCGGCCGGAAGGTACGAGCAGTACTTC	CASSQGLAAGRYEQYF